Shown below are 24 T cell receptor beta chains from a single sample sequenced in a study of shared clonotypes between healthy human individuals. Repertoires were generated with immunoSEQ multiplex PCR, while TCRdb's copy carries only in-frame clones and drops some. The sample holds some 490,000 clones, over 70% seen once. Sequenced material: PBMCs. The receptor set was obtained from a woman aged 40-49 years in good health. Some clones in this sample may be carry-over from other donors' samples.

This chain connects TRBV28 to TRBJ1-1, with D possibly matching TRBD1 (6 bases). Trimming shortened V by 6 bases and J by 5 bases, and 16 bases separated the two germline ends. This CDR3 is 14 amino acids long. Per germline, CDR1 MDHEN and CDR2 SYDVKM. The CDR3 DNA sequence: TGTGCCAGCAGCCCACAGGGACAAAGGACTGAAGCTTTCTTT. Amino acid sequence: CASSPQGQRTEAFF. Complete variable domain (other parts from reference TRBV28 and TRBJ1-1): DVKVTQSSRYLVKRTGEKVFLECVQDMDHENMFWYRQDPGLGLRLIYFSYDVKMKEKGDIPEGYSVSREKKERFSLILESASTNQTSMYLCASSPQGQRTEAFFGQGTRLTVV.

A remark on this clone: A far larger clone is off by one base, so a read error is likely. Distinct nucleotide sequences in the sample also encode this CDR3. The rearrangement uses TRBV28 and TRBJ1-2; D ambiguous. The CDR3 spans 13 residues. Germline-derived CDR1 and CDR2 are MDHEN and SYDVKM. Trimming took off 3 bases at V and 3 bases at J, with 8 bases between the two ends. This chain's CDR3 is CASSLARYYGYTF. CDR3 sequence (DNA): TGTGCCAGCAGTTTGGCCAGGTACTATGGCTACACCTTC.

The DNA for the CDR3 is TGTGCCAGCAGCCCCGGTCGACAGGGGGTTTTCGATTACACTGAAGCTTTCTTT. It is translated as CASSPGRQGVFDYTEAFF. The gene calls are TRBV7-9 and TRBJ1-1; 9 bases agree with TRBD1. This CDR3 has 18 residues. The J segment lost 3 bases and the V segment lost 5 bases, leaving 16 bases of the junction unmatched. In germline, CDR1 is SEHNR, CDR2 FQNEAQ (reference sequence).

This clone was picked up a small number of times. The V and J genes are TRBV5-1 and TRBJ2-1; D gene unclear. The V gene's germline CDR1 is SGHRS and CDR2 YFSETQ. The CDR3 covers 11 residues. V lost 1 base and J lost 4, with 0 bases in between. The DNA of the CDR3 is TGCGCCAGCAGCTTGTACAATGAGCAGTTCTTC. Translated: CASSLYNEQFF.

The V gene is TRBV6-1, the J gene TRBJ2-7, with D tentatively TRBD2 (6 bases). CDR3 length: 13 residues. CDR1 and CDR2 (germline): MNHNS, SASEGT. With 7 bases removed from V and 0 bases from J, the gap between germline ends came to 10 bases. Written as DNA, the CDR3 is TGTGCCAGCATTGGGGAGGCCTCCTACGAGCAGTACTTC. It translates to CASIGEASYEQYF.

The J gene is TRBJ1-3, the V gene TRBV7-2, with D possibly matching TRBD1 (6 bases). The CDR3 consists of 15 residues. Germline CDR1 reads SGHTA; CDR2 reads FQGNSA. V was cut by 1 base and J by 4 bases, with 11 bases left in between. The CDR3 DNA reads as TGTGCCAGCAGCTTAGGTGGGACACCAGGAAACACCATATATTTT. It encodes CASSLGGTPGNTIYF. The variable domain in full, completed from reference TRBV7-2 and TRBJ1-3, reads GAGVSQSPSNKVTEKGKDVELRCDPISGHTALYWYRQSLGQGLEFLIYFQGNSAPDKSGLPSDRFSAERTGGSVSTLTIQRTQQEDSAVYLCASSLGGTPGNTIYFGEGSWLTVV.

The J gene is TRBJ2-2, the V gene TRBV4-1; D is perhaps TRBD1 (7 bases). V lost 4 bases to trimming and J lost 4 bases, with 16 bases between them. Germline V lookup: CDR1 MGHRA, CDR2 YSYEKL. The CDR3 length is 16 residues. The CDR3 DNA sequence: TGCGCCAGCAGCCGCTACAGTCAGGGGGGCACCGGGGAGCTGTTTTTT. Translated: CASSRYSQGGTGELFF.

The J gene is TRBJ2-3, the V gene TRBV7-2, with TRBD2 as a possible D gene (6 bases). Trimming shortened V by 5 bases and J by 3 bases, and 15 bases separated the two germline ends. Germline V gene lookup returns CDR1 SGHTA and CDR2 FQGNSA. This CDR3 is 15 amino acids long. The CDR3 here is CASSPPGLATDTQYF. The CDR3 bases are TGTGCCAGCAGCCCGCCGGGACTGGCAACAGATACGCAGTATTTT.

This clone was counted between two and nine times. A far larger clone is off by one base, so a read error is likely. Other DNA sequences within the sample encode an identical CDR3. The chain has TRBV28 and TRBJ2-2; 7 positions agree with TRBD2. This CDR3 spans 13 amino acids. CDR1 MDHEN and CDR2 SYDVKM come from the germline V gene. CDR3: CASSRVGSGELFF. CDR3 nucleotide sequence: TGTGCCAGCAGTCGAGTCGGGAGCGGGGAGCTGTTTTTC.

The J gene is TRBJ2-7, the V gene TRBV28, with TRBD1 matching over 8 bases. The CDR3 is 15 amino acids. The junction had 8 bases not matched to a gene; V was cut back by 5 bases and J by 2 bases. Germline CDR1 MDHEN, CDR2 SYDVKM. This chain's CDR3 is CASSTGTGKTYEQYF. The CDR3, as DNA: TGTGCCAGCAGTACCGGGACAGGAAAGACCTACGAGCAGTACTTC. Based on the CDR3 plus reference TRBV28 and TRBJ2-7, the full variable domain is DVKVTQSSRYLVKRTGEKVFLECVQDMDHENMFWYRQDPGLGLRLIYFSYDVKMKEKGDIPEGYSVSREKKERFSLILESASTNQTSMYLCASSTGTGKTYEQYFGPGTRLTVT.

V is TRBV6-1 and J is TRBJ1-2, with 8 bases aligning to TRBD1. Germline trimming cut 4 bases from V and 6 bases from J; bases unmatched to any gene: 7. This CDR3 spans 14 amino acids. Looked up from germline, CDR1 is MNHNS and CDR2 is SASEGT. The CDR3 here is CASSVGQGWDGYTF. In DNA, the CDR3 is TGTGCCAGCAGTGTAGGACAGGGCTGGGATGGCTACACCTTC.

The sample holds one count of this clone. The V and J genes are TRBV11-2 and TRBJ2-5; D may be TRBD2 (5 bases). V was trimmed by 4 bases and J by 3 bases, leaving 9 bases between them. The CDR3 sequence is 13 residues long. Germline-derived CDR1 and CDR2 are SGHAT and FQNNGV. The CDR3 region is CASSSTREETQYF. The CDR3 nucleotides read TGTGCCAGCAGCTCCACTAGAGAAGAGACCCAGTACTTC.

The chain is built from TRBV7-9 and TRBJ1-1; possibly TRBD1 for D (5 bases). The germline V gene encodes CDR1 SEHNR and CDR2 FQNEAQ (reference sequence). V was cut by 5 bases and J by 5 bases, with 9 bases left in between. The CDR3 consists of 12 residues. CDR3 sequence: CASSPDSTEAFF. CDR3 sequence (DNA): TGTGCCAGCAGCCCTGACAGTACTGAAGCTTTCTTT.

The sample holds one count of this clone. Given a far larger clone just one base away, this is likely a sequencing read error. V gene TRBV29-1 combines with J gene TRBJ1-5, with TRBD1 as a possible D gene (5 bases). The CDR3 runs to 13 residues. V gave up 4 bases and J gave up 4 bases, with 11 bases separating them. The germline V gene has CDR1 SQVTM and CDR2 ANQGSEA. The CDR3 protein is CSVALGPNQPQHF. The CDR3 coding sequence is TGCAGCGTTGCCCTGGGGCCAAATCAGCCCCAGCATTTT.

Concerning this clone itself: Possible read error: a much larger clone is one base away. This sequence joins TRBV28 and TRBJ2-2, with D unclear. Deletions cut 7 bases from V and 6 bases from J, with 9 bases between. The CDR3 is 12 residues long. Germline V gives CDR1 MDHEN, CDR2 SYDVKM. The CDR3 region is CASNIFAGELFF. CDR3 nucleotides: TGTGCCAGCAACATCTTCGCCGGGGAGCTGTTTTTT.

The chain links TRBV2 to TRBJ2-7, with 8 bases lining up with TRBD1. J gave up 2 bases and V 6 bases, and 6 bases lay outside the gene matches. Germline-derived CDR1 and CDR2 are SNHLY and FYNNEI. The CDR3 runs 14 residues. The CDR3 loop reads CASRRRDRTYEQYF. As DNA, the CDR3 is TGTGCCAGCAGGAGAAGGGACAGGACCTACGAGCAGTACTTC.

This clone was seen ten or more times. V is TRBV5-1 and J is TRBJ1-1, with 8 bases matching TRBD1. There are 15 residues in the CDR3. J gave up 5 bases and V 3 bases, and 9 bases lay outside the gene matches. Germline V gene lookup returns CDR1 SGHRS and CDR2 YFSETQ. CDR3 nucleotide sequence: TGCGCCAGCAGCTACCGGACAGGGTCATCGACTGAAGCTTTCTTT. Its translation is CASSYRTGSSTEAFF.

This sequence joins TRBV7-8 and TRBJ2-7; 7 bases match TRBD1. Germline V gene data show CDR1 as SGHVS and CDR2 as FQNEAQ. Unmatched junction bases numbered 5, after V lost 1 base and J lost 5 bases. CDR3 size: 14 residues. This CDR3 reads CASSLGGQADEQYF. Written as DNA, the CDR3 is TGTGCCAGCAGCTTAGGCGGACAGGCGGACGAGCAGTACTTC.

The chain carries TRBV30 and TRBJ2-3; TRBD2 matches 12 bases. This CDR3 is 16 amino acids long. Germline loops: CDR1 GTSNPN, CDR2 SVGIG (reference sequence). Losses at the gene ends were 4 bases for V and 5 bases for J; bases not matched to a gene: 10. This chain's CDR3 is CAWTRGLAGGGDTQYF. Written as DNA, the CDR3 is TGTGCCTGGACCCGCGGGCTAGCGGGAGGGGGAGATACGCAGTATTTT.

This clone was seen a single time. The chain links TRBV11-2 to TRBJ2-3, with D unclear. Germline-derived CDR1 and CDR2 are SGHAT and FQNNGV. CDR3 length: 14 residues. V lost 1 base and J 4 bases, leaving 9 bases between the germline ends. The CDR3 loop is CASSLVVGPDTQYF. Written as DNA, the CDR3 is TGTGCCAGCAGCTTAGTGGTCGGCCCAGATACGCAGTATTTT.

The chain combines TRBV7-9 with TRBJ1-4, with D perhaps matching TRBD1 (5 bases). Trimming took off 5 bases at V and 0 bases at J, with 13 bases between the two ends. Germline assignment: CDR1 SEHNR and CDR2 FQNEAQ (reference sequence). The length of the CDR3 is 16 residues. CDR3 in DNA: TGTGCCAGCAGCCCAGGGCTTTGGGCAACTAATGAAAAACTGTTTTTT. Translating gives CASSPGLWATNEKLFF.

This clone appeared a few times. V gene TRBV7-8 combines with J gene TRBJ1-5, with 9 bases matching TRBD1. Germline loops: CDR1 SGHVS, CDR2 FQNEAQ. The CDR3 has 15 amino acids. Trimming cost V 5 bases and J 9 bases; bases outside gene matches: 11. The CDR3 loop reads CASSLIGTGSPPQHF. The CDR3 DNA reads TGTGCCAGCAGCCTCATCGGGACAGGGAGCCCGCCCCAGCATTTT. The full variable domain, with the rest looked up from reference TRBV7-8 and TRBJ1-5, is GAGVSQSPRYKVAKRGQDVALRCDPISGHVSLFWYQQALGQGPEFLTYFQNEAQLDKSGLPSDRFFAERPEGSVSTLKIQRTQQEDSAVYLCASSLIGTGSPPQHFGDGTRLSIL.

This rearrangement joins TRBV2 to TRBJ2-7, with 7 bases lining up with TRBD1. Germline-derived CDR1 and CDR2 are SNHLY and FYNNEI. With 9 bases clipped from V and 4 bases from J, the junction kept 9 bases outside the gene matches. CDR3 length: 13 amino acids. DNA of the CDR3: TGTGCCAGTGGGAGACAGGGATTATACGAGCAGTACTTC. Amino acid sequence: CASGRQGLYEQYF.

This clone was found once. This chain connects TRBV4-3 to TRBJ1-1; no clear D. The germline V gene encodes CDR1 LGHNA and CDR2 YSLEER. The CDR3 sequence is 21 residues long. The V end was cut by 0 bases, the J end by 1 base, with 27 bases between. The CDR3 loop is CASSQDLEFEGSYEPNTEAFF. The DNA for the CDR3 is TGCGCCAGCAGCCAAGATCTTGAGTTCGAGGGCTCTTACGAACCGAACACTGAAGCTTTCTTT.